Listed below are T cell receptor beta chains from one sample, sequenced in a study of T cell repertoires and HLA-DP antigens. Profiling relied on immunoSEQ multiplex PCR, and the TCRdb table lists in-frame clones only, not all of them. Seen here are roughly 110,000 clones, roughly 92% observed once, and the top ten hold about 0.25%. Which antigens these TCRs recognize remains unknown. Material for sequencing was CD4+ T cells from PBMCs. The receptor source for this set is a young woman in good health and CMV-seronegative. Both conserved end residues are part of each CDR3. Fields, in order: V gene, D gene, clone size, J gene, CDR3 DNA, CDR3 protein. D genes are given only for firm matches. Expanded clones get a size class; other rows say once, few or many, or leave the size out.

v_gene: TRBV7-3; d_gene: -; abundance: once; j_gene: TRBJ2-7; CDR3nt: TGTGCCAGCAGTTCTATCGGTACACTTGCCTACGAGCAGTACTTC; CDR3aa: CASSSIGTLAYEQYF
v_gene: TRBV10-3; d_gene: -; abundance: -; j_gene: TRBJ1-3; CDR3nt: TGTGCCATCAAATCGGCGGGGCTAGTTGGAAACACCATATATTTT; CDR3aa: CAIKSAGLVGNTIYF
v_gene: TRBV30; d_gene: -; abundance: -; j_gene: TRBJ2-7; CDR3nt: TGTGCCTGGAGTGTAACAGGGAAGAGCTCCTACGAGCAGTACTTC; CDR3aa: CAWSVTGKSSYEQYF
v_gene: TRBV11-3; d_gene: TRBD1; abundance: once; j_gene: TRBJ2-2; CDR3nt: TGTGCCAGCAGCGCGTGGGGACAGGGATCCACCGGGGAGCTGTTTTTT; CDR3aa: CASSAWGQGSTGELFF
v_gene: TRBV2; d_gene: -; abundance: -; j_gene: TRBJ1-1; CDR3nt: TGTGCCAGCAATTTAGTGCGGAAGAACACTGAAGCTTTCTTT; CDR3aa: CASNLVRKNTEAFF
v_gene: TRBV7-2; d_gene: -; abundance: -; j_gene: TRBJ2-3; CDR3nt: TGTGCCAGCAGCCCTGGGGGCCTCACAGATACGCAGTATTTT; CDR3aa: CASSPGGLTDTQYF
v_gene: TRBV5-1; d_gene: -; abundance: -; j_gene: TRBJ1-4; CDR3nt: TGCGCCAGCAGCTTAGGGGAGCTAGGTGAAAAACTGTTTTTT; CDR3aa: CASSLGELGEKLFF
v_gene: TRBV18; d_gene: TRBD1; abundance: -; j_gene: TRBJ1-2; CDR3nt: TGTGCCAGCTCCACAGGGGGGAACTATGGCTACACCTTC; CDR3aa: CASSTGGNYGYTF
v_gene: TRBV7-9; d_gene: -; abundance: -; j_gene: TRBJ2-6; CDR3nt: TGTGCCAGCAGCTCACTCAGGAGGTCAGGCCGCTCTGGGGCCAACGTCCTGACTTTC; CDR3aa: CASSSLRRSGRSGANVLTF
v_gene: TRBV20-1; d_gene: -; abundance: -; j_gene: TRBJ1-1; CDR3nt: TGCAGTGCTCAGATGAACACTGAAGCTTTCTTT; CDR3aa: CSAQMNTEAFF
v_gene: TRBV18; d_gene: TRBD1; abundance: -; j_gene: TRBJ1-2; CDR3nt: TGTGCCAGCTCGCCGACAGGGTCCTATGGCTACACCTTC; CDR3aa: CASSPTGSYGYTF